The 19 T cell receptor beta chains below were found in one sample sequenced in a study of blood T cell repertoires in COVID-19. Libraries were prepared by immunoSEQ multiplex PCR; TCRdb keeps only in-frame clonotypes and omits some of them. In the table there are about 300,000 clones, around nine tenths of which are singletons. The specimen was peripheral blood. These receptors originate from a woman in her 30s with COVID-19, enrolled during active disease.

V and J are TRBV6-2 or TRBV6-3 and TRBJ2-2, with 7 bases matching TRBD2. V gave up 5 bases and J gave up 4 bases; unmatched junction bases: 4. The CDR3 is 14 amino acids. The germline gives CDR1 MNHEY, CDR2 SVGEGT. CDR3 in amino acids: CASSATSRTGELFF. The CDR3 coding sequence is TGTGCCAGCAGTGCGACTAGCCGCACCGGGGAGCTGTTTTTT.

J is TRBJ1-6 and V is TRBV6-5, with 7 positions matching TRBD1. Germline CDR1 reads MNHEY; CDR2 reads SVGAGI. The V gene end was trimmed by 6 bases and the J gene end by 8 bases; junction bases not matched to a gene: 4. The CDR3 is 13 residues long. This chain's CDR3 is CASSRRGDSPLHF. The CDR3 nucleotides read TGTGCCAGCAGCCGCAGGGGGGATTCACCCCTCCACTTT.

The V call is TRBV6-5, the J call TRBJ2-2; the match to TRBD1 covers 8 bases. Trimming removed 2 bases from V and 7 bases from J; junction bases left unmatched: 6. The CDR3 runs 15 residues. Germline CDR1 is MNHEY and CDR2 is SVGAGI. The CDR3 sequence is CASSYAGGGNGELFF. The DNA of the CDR3 is TGTGCCAGCAGTTACGCAGGGGGCGGAAACGGGGAGCTGTTTTTT.

The V and J genes are TRBV30 and TRBJ2-6; TRBD1 matches 10 bases. The CDR3 spans 18 residues. CDR1 and CDR2 from the germline V gene are GTSNPN and SVGIG (reference sequence). The V segment lost 5 bases and the J segment 0 bases; nucleotides outside the gene matches: 10. Here the CDR3 reads CAWGQGETSISGANVLTF. The CDR3 nucleotides are TGTGCCTGGGGACAGGGGGAAACTTCCATCTCTGGGGCCAACGTCCTGACTTTC.

The chain uses TRBV3-1 (or the pseudogene TRBV3-2) and TRBJ2-5; 10 nucleotides agree with TRBD2. With V trimmed by 1 base and J by 3 bases, 5 bases remained unmatched. The CDR3 is 16 residues long. The germline V gene encodes CDR1 LGHDT and CDR2 YNNKEL (reference sequence). As DNA, the CDR3 is TGTGCCAGCAGCCAAGGGTCCAGCGGGAGGGAAGAGACCCAGTACTTC. Translating it yields CASSQGSSGREETQYF.

The chain joins TRBV9 to TRBJ2-4, with TRBD2 matching 12 bases. Germline trimming cut 4 bases from V and 0 bases from J; bases unmatched to any gene: 11. CDR3 length equals 19 residues. Germline V gene data show CDR1 as SGDLS and CDR2 as YYNGEE. The CDR3: CASSLRLAGEQLAKNIQYF. The CDR3, as DNA: TGTGCCAGCAGCCTAAGACTAGCGGGAGAGCAACTAGCCAAAAACATTCAGTACTTC. The whole variable domain, remainder taken from reference TRBV9 and TRBJ2-4, is DSGVTQTPKHLITATGQRVTLRCSPRSGDLSVYWYQQSLDQGLQFLIQYYNGEERAKGNILERFSAQQFPDLHSELNLSSLELGDSALYFCASSLRLAGEQLAKNIQYFGAGTRLSVL.

The V gene is TRBV19, the J gene TRBJ1-6; 7 bases are shared with TRBD1. Looked up from germline, CDR1 is LNHDA and CDR2 is SQIVND (reference sequence). The CDR3 has 14 amino acids. The junction had 5 bases not matched to a gene; V was cut back by 5 bases and J by 7 bases. CDR3 sequence (DNA): TGTGCCAGTAGTGTCCGGGACAGAAATTCACCCCTCCACTTT. Translated, it gives CASSVRDRNSPLHF.

J is TRBJ2-2 and V is TRBV7-8, with 9 bases that match TRBD2. CDR1 is SGHVS, CDR2 FQNEAQ, per germline. V trimming: 5 bases; J trimming: 6 bases; junction bases outside the gene matches: 10. The CDR3 is 16 amino acids. CDR3 amino acids: CASSHYLAGVPGELFF. The CDR3 DNA reads as TGTGCCAGCAGCCATTACTTAGCGGGAGTTCCCGGGGAGCTGTTTTTT.

The chain joins TRBV4-1 to TRBJ1-4, with D possibly being TRBD1 (6 bases). The V gene's germline CDR1 is MGHRA and CDR2 YSYEKL. This CDR3 has 16 residues. The germline V and J ends were trimmed by 0 bases and 10 bases, with 18 bases remaining between them. CDR3 nucleotides: TGCGCCAGCAGCCAAGATTCCGTGGGGGCTTTGAGAAAACTGTTTTTT. This codes for CASSQDSVGALRKLFF.

Comments on this clone: The same CDR3 is also encoded by other DNA sequences in this sample. This chain uses TRBV27 with TRBJ2-7, with no clear D. CDR1 is MNHEY and CDR2 is SMNVEV in the germline V gene (reference sequence). This CDR3 is built from 13 residues. With 2 bases removed from V and 1 base from J, the gap between germline ends came to 6 bases. The DNA of the CDR3 is TGTGCCAGCAGTTTAGCCCAGTCCTACGAGCAGTACTTC. Its protein is CASSLAQSYEQYF.

This rearrangement joins TRBV30 to TRBJ1-2, with 8 bases fitting TRBD1. This CDR3 region has 14 residues. The J segment lost 2 bases and the V segment lost 1 base, leaving 3 bases of the junction unmatched. Looked up from germline, CDR1 is GTSNPN and CDR2 is SVGIG (reference sequence). CDR3 in DNA: TGTGCCTGGAGTGCAACAGGGGGGAACTATGGCTACACCTTC. Its translation is CAWSATGGNYGYTF.

This rearrangement joins TRBV28 to TRBJ1-5, with TRBD1 as a possible D gene (5 bases). Trimming took off 0 bases at V and 2 bases at J, with 14 bases between the two ends. Germline CDR1 is MDHEN and CDR2 is SYDVKM. CDR3 length: 17 amino acids. CDR3 sequence: CASSLWRGGSGNQPQHF. As DNA, the CDR3 is TGTGCCAGCAGTTTATGGCGGGGGGGATCGGGCAATCAGCCCCAGCATTTT.

This rearrangement joins TRBV6-5 to TRBJ1-2; TRBD1 might be the D (5 bases). Per the germline V gene, CDR1 is MNHEY and CDR2 is SVGAGI. This CDR3 region has 12 residues. The V gene lost 2 bases and the J gene lost 6 bases, with 7 bases spanning the gap. DNA of the CDR3: TGTGCCAGCAGTTACGCAGGGAATGGCTACACCTTC. Translation: CASSYAGNGYTF.

CDR3 sequence reads: CATSAGTEAFF. CDR3 sequence (DNA): TGTGCCACCAGTGCAGGCACTGAAGCTTTCTTT. The chain employs TRBV24-1 and TRBJ1-1; no clear D. The CDR3 consists of 11 residues. Germline assignment: CDR1 KGHDR and CDR2 SFDVKD. V was cut by 5 bases and J by 4 bases, with 4 bases left in between.

This clone was seen a single time. The rearrangement links TRBV5-4 to TRBJ1-3, with 10 bases fitting TRBD1. The CDR3 extends over 16 amino acids. The junction had 7 bases not matched to a gene; V was cut back by 3 bases and J by 4 bases. Germline CDR1 is SGHNT and CDR2 is YYREEE (reference sequence). DNA of the CDR3: TGTGCCAGCAGCTCCTTAGGGACAGGGGTAGGAAACACCATATATTTT. Its protein product is CASSSLGTGVGNTIYF.

This clone was recorded only once. The genes are TRBV29-1 and TRBJ1-2; D remains unclear. This CDR3 is built from 12 residues. Germline CDR1 SQVTM, CDR2 ANQGSEA. With 5 bases removed from V and 0 bases from J, the gap between germline ends came to 7 bases. CDR3 residues: CSVSFTNYGYTF. The DNA of the CDR3 is TGCAGCGTTTCATTCACTAACTATGGCTACACCTTC.

This clone was observed a few times. The chain combines TRBV4-3 with TRBJ2-2, with D perhaps matching TRBD2 (5 bases). The ends were cut back, 3 bases at V and 4 bases at J, with 12 bases in the middle. The CDR3 loop spans 15 amino acids. The germline V gene encodes CDR1 LGHNA and CDR2 YSLEER. The CDR3 nucleotides are TGCGCCAGCAGCCAGGGGAGCCGGGGCACCGGGGAGCTGTTTTTT. It codes for CASSQGSRGTGELFF.

The V call is TRBV11-2, the J call TRBJ1-6; D uncertain. V lost 3 bases to trimming and J lost 7 bases, with 10 bases between them. The CDR3 extends over 14 amino acids. Germline lookup yields CDR1 SGHAT and CDR2 FQNNGV. CDR3 residues: CASSFDRLNSPLHF. The CDR3 DNA sequence: TGTGCCAGCAGCTTTGACCGACTCAATTCACCCCTCCACTTT.

The chain joins TRBV30 to TRBJ2-7; a weak D match, TRBD2 (5 bases). Germline V gives CDR1 GTSNPN, CDR2 SVGIG (reference sequence). CDR3 size: 13 residues. The V end was cut by 5 bases, the J end by 7 bases, with 18 bases between. CDR3 loop: CAWAPGVGWEQYF. CDR3 sequence (DNA): TGTGCCTGGGCTCCCGGGGTAGGTTGGGAGCAGTACTTC.